This section outlines one T cell receptor beta chain sequence together with its context. CDR1 and CDR2 (germline): SGDLS, YYNGEE. The length of the CDR3 is 15 residues. These data originate in a study of T cells expressing NK-cell markers. TCRdb reprocessed the 5' RACE reads; each CDR3 protein has one entry and no DNA is given. The sample has some 190,000 distinct CDR3 sequences. The sample comprised blood T cells: a sorted CD56 or NKG2C T cell subset, CD4+ or CD8+ T cells, or bulk PBMC T cells (not recorded which). The origin of this receptor is a man aged 18 to 69 in good health. V is TRBV9 and J is TRBJ2-1; TCRdb's D call of TRBD2 is untestable without DNA. The CDR3 sequence is CASSPGLAAGNEQFF.